One sample yielded the 24 T cell receptor beta chains listed below, sequenced in a study of CD8+ T cells in alopecia areata. Patients with alopecia areata provided lesional scalp punch biopsies as well as peripheral blood. RNA was isolated and reverse transcribed to cDNA, the sequencing template. Measured with immunoSEQ multiplex PCR; TCRdb has only the in-frame clones, and not every one. The sample consists of 9,000 to 15,000 clones, over 55% of them appearing once. What was sequenced was skin. The receptors stem from a human donor with alopecia areata.

This chain joins TRBV6-5 and TRBJ2-3, with 10 bases lining up with TRBD2. The V segment lost 6 bases and the J segment 2 bases; nucleotides outside the gene matches: 5. The CDR3 sequence is 15 residues long. CDR1 and CDR2 (germline): MNHEY, SVGAGI. The CDR3 protein is CASRVAGGYTDTQYF. The CDR3 DNA follows: TGTGCCAGCAGGGTAGCGGGAGGTTACACAGATACGCAGTATTTT.

V is TRBV6-6 and J is TRBJ2-2, with TRBD2 identical over 15 bases. CDR1 MNHNY and CDR2 SVGAGI come from the germline V gene (reference sequence). The CDR3 is 16 amino acids. The trim removed 6 bases at V and 5 bases at J, leaving 4 bases unmatched. CDR3 sequence (DNA): TGTGCCAGCAGGAAGGGACTAGCGGGGGGAACCGGGGAGCTGTTTTTT. Translation: CASRKGLAGGTGELFF.

V is TRBV23-1 and J is TRBJ2-1, with 10 bases aligning to TRBD2. TRBV23-1 is noted as an ORF with a role that remains uncertain. The length of the CDR3 is 16 residues. V shed 4 bases and J 6 bases; nucleotides not matched to a gene: 9. The CDR3 loop reads CASSRTPSGGTNEQFF. The CDR3 DNA is TGCGCCAGCAGTCGGACTCCTAGCGGGGGCACCAATGAGCAGTTCTTC.

In its sample, this clone was seen a few times. The rearrangement joins TRBV6-5 to TRBJ1-2; 7 nucleotides line up with TRBD1. The CDR3 sequence is 14 residues long. V trimming: 3 bases; J trimming: 7 bases; junction bases outside the gene matches: 8. Germline V gene sequence: CDR1 MNHEY, CDR2 SVGAGI. The DNA for the CDR3 is TGTGCCAGCAGTTATGGTAGGGGGCTCGGTGGCTACACCTTC. Translation: CASSYGRGLGGYTF.

This chain joins TRBV6-5 and TRBJ1-2, with D possibly being TRBD1 (5 bases). V lost 6 bases, J lost 4 bases, and 15 bases lay in between. Germline assignment: CDR1 MNHEY and CDR2 SVGAGI. There are 14 residues in the CDR3. The CDR3 DNA sequence: TGTGCCAGCAGGGGGGACTTGGGTGGCTATGGCTACACCTTC. This gives the protein CASRGDLGGYGYTF.

This clone has a handful of counts. The J gene is TRBJ1-1, the V gene TRBV6-5; D unclear. The CDR3 loop spans 13 amino acids. Trimming pared 2 bases from V and 8 bases from J, leaving 12 bases between. CDR1 is MNHEY and CDR2 is SVGAGI in the germline V gene. The CDR3 DNA reads TGTGCCAGCAGTTACAAGCTCGTAGGGGAAGCTTTCTTT. Its protein is CASSYKLVGEAFF.

This clone has more than one count but fewer than ten. V gene TRBV2 combines with J gene TRBJ2-6, with TRBD1 matching 8 bases. V lost 6 bases and J lost 2; bases outside the gene matches: 0. From germline, CDR1 is SNHLY and CDR2 FYNNEI. CDR3 size: 14 residues. The CDR3, as DNA: TGTGCCAGCAGGACAGGGGCTGGGGCCAACGTCCTGACTTTC. Translated, it gives CASRTGAGANVLTF.

The V call is TRBV7-2, the J call TRBJ2-1, with D perhaps TRBD2 (5 bases). Germline CDR1 is SGHTA and CDR2 is FQGNSA. The CDR3 totals 13 residues. V gave up 4 bases and J gave up 7 bases, with 11 bases separating them. The CDR3 loop reads CASSSVTRNEQFF. CDR3 nucleotides: TGTGCCAGCAGCTCCGTCACTAGGAATGAGCAGTTCTTC.

V is TRBV10-3 and J is TRBJ2-4; a possible D gene is TRBD1 (5 bases). From germline, CDR1 is ENHRY and CDR2 SYGVKD. CDR3 size: 14 residues. V dropped 5 bases and J dropped 5 bases, with 13 bases sitting between them. CDR3 DNA: TGTGCCATCAGTAGCCAAGGGGTGGAAAACATTCAGTACTTC. It codes for CAISSQGVENIQYF.

V and J are TRBV5-1 and TRBJ2-2; 7 positions agree with TRBD1. This CDR3 contains 14 residues. Germline CDR1 reads SGHRS; CDR2 reads YFSETQ. V gave up 4 bases and J gave up 2 bases; unmatched junction bases: 2. The CDR3 protein is CASSGTANTGELFF. CDR3 nucleotide sequence: TGCGCCAGCAGCGGGACAGCTAACACCGGGGAGCTGTTTTTT.

This clone has a single count. An end of the junction differs from the germline gene, which may be a read error. The sample holds other DNA sequences that translate to the same CDR3. The chain has TRBV4-3 and TRBJ2-2; the D gene could be TRBD1 or TRBD2 (5 bases each). Germline V gene sequence: CDR1 LGHNA, CDR2 YSLEER. This CDR3 is built from 12 residues. CDR3 amino acids: CASSHDRGELFF. The CDR3 coding sequence is TGCGCCAGCAGCCACGACAGAGGGGAGCTGTTCTTT.

V usage is TRBV5-1 and J usage is TRBJ2-7; weak D call: TRBD2 (5 bases). Trimming removed 4 bases from V and 1 base from J, with 12 bases in between. The CDR3 is 14 residues long. Germline CDR1 is SGHRS and CDR2 is YFSETQ. CDR3 sequence: CASSPRGGSYEQYF. DNA of the CDR3: TGCGCCAGCAGCCCCCGGGGTGGTTCCTACGAGCAGTACTTC.

This chain connects TRBV27 to TRBJ1-1; 9 bases line up with TRBD1. Germline V gene sequence: CDR1 MNHEY, CDR2 SMNVEV (reference sequence). V lost 7 bases, J lost 1 base, and 1 base stayed unmatched. This CDR3 spans 13 amino acids. CDR3 amino acids: CASMGQGNTEAFF. CDR3 nucleotides: TGTGCCAGCATGGGACAGGGGAACACTGAAGCTTTCTTT.

V usage is TRBV6-5 and J usage is TRBJ1-5; D not resolved. Germline loops: CDR1 MNHEY, CDR2 SVGAGI. The CDR3 spans 12 residues. The V end lost 2 bases, the J end lost 12 bases, and 11 bases lay between the germline ends. Written as DNA, the CDR3 is TGTGCCAGCAGTTACAACGGGATTCGCCAGCATTTT. Translation gives CASSYNGIRQHF.

The chain employs TRBV9 and TRBJ2-2; no reliable D call. Between the trimmed V and J ends, which lost 0 bases and 7 bases, there was a span of 7 bases. Per germline, CDR1 SGDLS and CDR2 YYNGEE. The CDR3 loop spans 13 amino acids. In DNA, the CDR3 is TGTGCCAGCAGCGTAGACCCGCGCGGGGAGCTGTTTTTT. The encoded protein is CASSVDPRGELFF.

This clone was counted only a few times. V and J are TRBV30 and TRBJ2-7; tentatively, D is TRBD2 (5 bases). Trimming shortened V by 1 base and J by 2 bases, and 9 bases separated the two germline ends. CDR1 GTSNPN and CDR2 SVGIG come from the germline V gene (reference sequence). CDR3 size: 13 residues. CDR3 residues: CAWSGSGTYEQYF. CDR3 bases: TGTGCCTGGAGTGGAAGCGGAACCTACGAGCAGTACTTC.

A few counts support this clone. CDR3 loop: CASSLGGADTQYF. The CDR3 nucleotides are TGTGCCAGCAGTCTCGGGGGGGCAGATACGCAGTATTTT. This chain joins TRBV6-5 and TRBJ2-3, with 8 nucleotides matching TRBD2. CDR1 MNHEY and CDR2 SVGAGI come from the germline V gene. This CDR3 region has 13 residues. V shed 5 bases and J 4 bases; nucleotides not matched to a gene: 2.

The chain's CDR3 is CASRPDTNTGELFF. In nucleotides, the CDR3 is TGCGCCAGCAGGCCTGACACAAACACCGGGGAGCTGTTTTTT. J is TRBJ2-2 and V is TRBV5-1; no clear D gene. This CDR3 spans 14 amino acids. The germline gives CDR1 SGHRS, CDR2 YFSETQ. Trimming stripped 5 bases from V and 2 bases from J, with 10 bases between.

The chain has TRBV6-5 and TRBJ1-2, with 12 bases matching TRBD1. The CDR3 spans 14 residues. Trimming removed 2 bases from V and 8 bases from J; junction bases left unmatched: 3. Germline V gene lookup returns CDR1 MNHEY and CDR2 SVGAGI. The CDR3 region is CASSYGGTGGGYTF. Here the CDR3 DNA reads TGTGCCAGCAGTTACGGCGGGACAGGGGGCGGCTACACCTTC.

Regarding this clone: The likely explanation is a read error, given a far larger clone one base away. The sample contains more than one DNA sequence encoding this CDR3. This chain joins TRBV29-1 and TRBJ2-5; D may be TRBD1 or TRBD2 (5 bases each). This CDR3 region has 11 residues. The ends were cut back, 4 bases at V and 4 bases at J, with 7 bases in the middle. The germline gives CDR1 SQVTM, CDR2 ANQGSEA. In DNA form, the CDR3 reads TGCAGCGTTGCGAGGGGAGAGACCCAGTACTTC. It encodes CSVARGETQYF.

This clone was counted a few times. The CDR3 DNA is TGCGCCAGCAGCTTGGAGAAGACCCAGTACTTC. Amino acids: CASSLEKTQYF. The chain has TRBV5-1 and TRBJ2-5; no firm D call. The CDR3 loop spans 11 amino acids. The germline V gene encodes CDR1 SGHRS and CDR2 YFSETQ. V was clipped by 0 bases and J by 6 bases, with 3 bases between them.

This clone was detected a few times. The chain links TRBV9 to TRBJ2-5, with 9 bases fitting TRBD2. Germline loops: CDR1 SGDLS, CDR2 YYNGEE. V gave up 4 bases and J gave up 2 bases; unmatched junction bases: 9. This CDR3 has 16 amino acids. This CDR3 is CASSPLGAGGQETQYF. CDR3 DNA: TGTGCCAGCAGCCCCCTGGGAGCGGGGGGACAAGAGACCCAGTACTTC.

V gene TRBV27 combines with J gene TRBJ1-2; D is ambiguous. The CDR3 covers 13 residues. Germline assignment: CDR1 MNHEY and CDR2 SMNVEV (reference sequence). V was trimmed by 4 bases and J by 5 bases, leaving 11 bases between them. The CDR3 spells CASSYRFEYGYTF. In DNA form, the CDR3 reads TGTGCCAGCAGTTATAGGTTTGAGTATGGCTACACCTTC.

The rearrangement links TRBV28 to TRBJ2-3, with TRBD2 identical over 8 bases. Germline CDR1 MDHEN, CDR2 SYDVKM. Trimming cost V 6 bases and J 1 base; bases outside gene matches: 3. The CDR3 loop spans 14 amino acids. The CDR3 reads CASSPAGGTDTQYF. The DNA of the CDR3 is TGTGCCAGCAGCCCAGCGGGGGGCACAGATACGCAGTATTTT.